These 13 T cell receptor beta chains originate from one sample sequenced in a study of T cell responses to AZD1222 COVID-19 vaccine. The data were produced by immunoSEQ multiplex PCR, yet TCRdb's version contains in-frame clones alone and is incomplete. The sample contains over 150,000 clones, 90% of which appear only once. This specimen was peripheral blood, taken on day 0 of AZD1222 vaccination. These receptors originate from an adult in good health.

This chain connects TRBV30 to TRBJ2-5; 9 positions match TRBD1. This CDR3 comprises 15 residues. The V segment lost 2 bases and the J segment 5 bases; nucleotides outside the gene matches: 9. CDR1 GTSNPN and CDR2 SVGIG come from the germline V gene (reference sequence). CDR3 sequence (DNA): TGTGCCTGGAGTTACAACAGGGGGCGCCAGGAGACCCAGTACTTC. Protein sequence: CAWSYNRGRQETQYF.

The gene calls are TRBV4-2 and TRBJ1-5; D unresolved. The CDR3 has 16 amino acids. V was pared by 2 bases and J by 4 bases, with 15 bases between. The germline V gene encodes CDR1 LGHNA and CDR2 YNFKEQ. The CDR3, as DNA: TGTGCCAGCAGCCAAAATGCAGCGGGGTCAAATCAGCCCCAGCATTTT. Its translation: CASSQNAAGSNQPQHF.

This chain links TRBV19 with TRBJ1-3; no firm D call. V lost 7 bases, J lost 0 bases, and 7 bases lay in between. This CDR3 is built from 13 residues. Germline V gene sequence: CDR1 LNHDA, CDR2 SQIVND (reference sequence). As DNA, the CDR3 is TGTGCCAGTACGACAAACTCTGGAAACACCATATATTTT. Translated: CASTTNSGNTIYF.

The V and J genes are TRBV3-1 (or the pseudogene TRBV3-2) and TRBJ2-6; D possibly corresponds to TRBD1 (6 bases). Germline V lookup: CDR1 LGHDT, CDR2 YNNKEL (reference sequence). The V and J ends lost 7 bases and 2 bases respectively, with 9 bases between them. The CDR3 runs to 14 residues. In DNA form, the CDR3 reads TGTGCCAGCACCCACAGGGCTGGGGCCAACGTCCTGACTTTC. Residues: CASTHRAGANVLTF.

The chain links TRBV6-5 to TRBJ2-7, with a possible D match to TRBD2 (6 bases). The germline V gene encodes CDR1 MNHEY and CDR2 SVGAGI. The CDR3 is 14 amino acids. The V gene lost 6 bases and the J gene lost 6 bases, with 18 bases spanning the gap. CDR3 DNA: TGTGCCAGCAGGTCCGGGACTGGAGCCGGCGAGCAGTACTTC. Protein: CASRSGTGAGEQYF.

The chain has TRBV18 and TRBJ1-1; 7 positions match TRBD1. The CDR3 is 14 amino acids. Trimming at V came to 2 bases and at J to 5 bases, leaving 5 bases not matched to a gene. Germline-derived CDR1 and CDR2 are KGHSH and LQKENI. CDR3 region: CASSPYRGETEAFF. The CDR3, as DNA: TGTGCCAGCTCACCATACAGGGGAGAAACTGAAGCTTTCTTT.

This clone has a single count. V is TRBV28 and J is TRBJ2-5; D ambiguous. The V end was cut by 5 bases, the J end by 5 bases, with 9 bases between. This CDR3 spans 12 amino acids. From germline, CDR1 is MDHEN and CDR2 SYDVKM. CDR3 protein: CASSPRMETQYF. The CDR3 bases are TGTGCCAGCAGTCCCCGTATGGAGACCCAGTACTTC.

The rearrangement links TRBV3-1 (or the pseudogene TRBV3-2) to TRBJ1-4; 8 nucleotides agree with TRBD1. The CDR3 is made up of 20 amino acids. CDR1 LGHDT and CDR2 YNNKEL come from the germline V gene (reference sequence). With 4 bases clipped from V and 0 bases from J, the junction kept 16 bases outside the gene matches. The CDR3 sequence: CASSLQQGQGAHATNEKLFF. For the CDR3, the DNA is TGTGCCAGCAGCCTACAACAGGGGCAGGGGGCCCATGCAACTAATGAAAAACTGTTTTTT.

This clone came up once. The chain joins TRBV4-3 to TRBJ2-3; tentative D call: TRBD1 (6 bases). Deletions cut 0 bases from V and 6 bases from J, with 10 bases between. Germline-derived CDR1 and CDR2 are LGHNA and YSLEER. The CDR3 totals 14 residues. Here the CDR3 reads CASSQEGAGDTQYF. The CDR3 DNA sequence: TGCGCCAGCAGCCAAGAGGGGGCCGGGGATACGCAGTATTTT.

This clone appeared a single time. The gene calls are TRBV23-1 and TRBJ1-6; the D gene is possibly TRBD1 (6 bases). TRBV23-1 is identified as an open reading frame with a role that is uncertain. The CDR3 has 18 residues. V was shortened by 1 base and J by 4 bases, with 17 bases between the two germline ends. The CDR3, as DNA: TGCGCCAGCAGTCAATGCCGCAGGGGCGGTAAATATAATTCACCCCTCCACTTT. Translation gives CASSQCRRGGKYNSPLHF.

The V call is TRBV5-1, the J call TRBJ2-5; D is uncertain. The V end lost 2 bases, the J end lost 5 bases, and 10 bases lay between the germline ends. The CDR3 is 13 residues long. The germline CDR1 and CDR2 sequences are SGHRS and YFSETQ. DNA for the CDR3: TGCGCCAGCAGCTTTTCGCAACGGGAGACCCAGTACTTC. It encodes CASSFSQRETQYF.

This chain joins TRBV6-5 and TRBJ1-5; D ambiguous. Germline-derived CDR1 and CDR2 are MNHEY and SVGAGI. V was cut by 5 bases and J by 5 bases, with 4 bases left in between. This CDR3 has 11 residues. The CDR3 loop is CASSPDQPQHF. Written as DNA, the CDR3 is TGTGCCAGCAGTCCAGATCAGCCCCAGCATTTT.

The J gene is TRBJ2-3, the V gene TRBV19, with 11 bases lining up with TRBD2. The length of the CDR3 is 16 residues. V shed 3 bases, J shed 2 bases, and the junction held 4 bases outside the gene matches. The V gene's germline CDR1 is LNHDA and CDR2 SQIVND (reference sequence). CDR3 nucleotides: TGTGCCAGTAGTATTACTAGCGGGGGCTACACAGATACGCAGTATTTT. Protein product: CASSITSGGYTDTQYF.